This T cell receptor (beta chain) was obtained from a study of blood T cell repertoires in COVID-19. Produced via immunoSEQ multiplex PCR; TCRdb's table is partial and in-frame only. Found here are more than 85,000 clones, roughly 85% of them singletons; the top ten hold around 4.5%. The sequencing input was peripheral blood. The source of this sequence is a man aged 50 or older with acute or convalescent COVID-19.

The CDR3: CASSPPTGPSSPLHF. For the CDR3, the DNA is TGTGCCAGCAGCCCCCCGACAGGCCCCAGTTCACCCCTCCACTTT. This chain links TRBV11-2 with TRBJ1-6; TRBD1 might be the D (6 bases). The CDR3 loop spans 15 amino acids. The V end lost 5 bases, the J end lost 9 bases, and 17 bases lay between the germline ends. Germline V gene lookup returns CDR1 SGHAT and CDR2 FQNNGV.